The text below deals with one TCR beta chain. Its antigen is still unknown. These data belong to a study of cytomegalovirus exposure and HLA in healthy donors. Study-level points and caveats: According to the study, 160 or so TCR beta chains were cytomegalovirus-associated. Most CMV-associated TCR beta chains were later found to appear HLA-restricted.

Primers for the PCR totalled 60 Vbeta and 13 Jbeta. Only in-frame clones appear in the TCRdb table, and some are missing; sequencing was by immunoSEQ multiplex PCR. The sample carries 100,000 to 150,000 clones, 80% recorded once. The sequenced sample was PBMCs. The source of this sequence is a man aged 25-45 years in good health and CMV-seronegative.

DNA for the CDR3: TGTGCCAGCAGTGATTCCCGACAGGGGGTCAGGTACTTC. Translation gives CASSDSRQGVRYF. This chain links TRBV2 with TRBJ2-7, with 9 bases identical to TRBD1. V trimming: 3 bases; J trimming: 12 bases; junction bases outside the gene matches: 9. The CDR3 has 13 residues. Germline assignment: CDR1 SNHLY and CDR2 FYNNEI.